The 29 T cell receptor beta chains given below trace back to one sample, sequenced in a study of CD8+CD57+ T cells in acquired aplastic anemia. The authors sequenced patients whose flow cytometry had shown CD8+CD57+ cell expansion. The template for TCR beta VDJ and CDR3 sequence profiling was genomic DNA. A single record per CDR3 protein comes from TCRdb applying MiXCR to the reads. The data show 150,000 to 180,000 distinct CDR3 sequences, roughly 49% seen once. The material sequenced was sorted CD4+, CD8+, or CD8+CD57+ T cells (not recorded which) from PBMCs. The source of these receptors is a human donor with aplastic anemia.

V and J are TRBV2 and TRBJ2-1; 7 bases align to TRBD1. CDR1 is SNHLY, CDR2 FYNNEI, per germline. This CDR3 comprises 13 residues. Losses at the gene ends were 7 bases for V and 3 bases for J; bases not matched to a gene: 3. The CDR3 reads CASKGTVYNEQFF. CDR3 nucleotides: TGTGCCAGCAAGGGGACAGTCTACAATGAGCAGTTCTTC.

The chain carries TRBV7-8 and TRBJ2-7, with 10 bases fitting TRBD2. This CDR3 has 14 residues. Germline loops: CDR1 SGHVS, CDR2 FQNEAQ. J lost 5 bases, V lost 3 bases, and 4 bases had no gene match. The CDR3 coding sequence is TGTGCCAGCAGCTTTAGCGGGGGGCTCAACGAGCAGTACTTC. This encodes CASSFSGGLNEQYF.

There are many counts of this clonotype. V and J are TRBV19 and TRBJ1-5, with TRBD1 matching 7 bases. CDR1 is LNHDA, CDR2 SQIVND, per germline (reference sequence). V shed 3 bases and J 0 bases; nucleotides not matched to a gene: 5. The CDR3 has 16 amino acids. CDR3: CASSMTGLYSNQPQHF. The CDR3 coding sequence is TGTGCCAGTAGTATGACAGGGCTCTATAGCAATCAGCCCCAGCATTTT.

This chain connects TRBV15 to TRBJ2-2; 8 bases match TRBD2. Germline V lookup: CDR1 LNHNV, CDR2 YYDKDF (reference sequence). V gave up 6 bases and J gave up 6 bases; unmatched junction bases: 6. CDR3 length: 14 amino acids. The CDR3 spells CATRSGGLAGELFF. In DNA form, the CDR3 reads TGTGCCACCAGAAGCGGGGGATTGGCCGGGGAGCTGTTTTTT.

About this clonotype: A read error may account for a junction end that differs from germline. The chain joins TRBV2 to TRBJ2-7, with D perhaps TRBD1 or TRBD2 (5 bases each). Per the germline V gene, CDR1 is SNHLY and CDR2 is FYNNEI. The CDR3 consists of 11 residues. CDR3 protein: CASSESGTSFF. The CDR3, as DNA: TGTGCCAGCAGTGAATCGGGGACCTCGTTTTTC. Drawing the rest from reference TRBV2 and TRBJ2-7, the complete variable domain is EPEVTQTPSHQVTQMGQEVILRCVPISNHLYFYWYRQILGQKVEFLVSFYNNEISEKSEIFDDQFSVERPDGSNFTLKIRSTKLEDSAMYFCASSESGTSFFGPGTRLTVT.

A word on this clonotype: A much larger clonotype is one base distant, so this may be a read error. This chain links TRBV5-1 with TRBJ1-4; D gene unclear. The ends were cut back, 7 bases at V and 8 bases at J, with 18 bases in the middle. The CDR3 runs to 14 residues. Germline CDR1 and CDR2: SGHRS and YFSETQ. As DNA, the CDR3 is TGCGCCAGCGGCCCCGGACCGGTTCGGGAAAAACTGTTTTTT. Translation gives CASGPGPVREKLFF.

The table lists this clonotype with a few counts. This chain connects TRBV6-1 to TRBJ2-7, with TRBD1 matching 9 bases. The CDR3 spans 15 residues. V shed 7 bases, J shed 2 bases, and the junction held 9 bases outside the gene matches. The germline V gene encodes CDR1 MNHNS and CDR2 SASEGT. This CDR3 is CASTRGTGTPYEQYF. CDR3 nucleotides: TGTGCCAGCACCCGAGGGACAGGGACGCCCTACGAGCAGTACTTC.

This clonotype was found once. J is TRBJ2-7 and V is TRBV2; the D call may be TRBD1 or TRBD2 (5 bases each). The CDR3 loop spans 12 amino acids. The ends were cut back, 3 bases at V and 5 bases at J, with 8 bases in the middle. Germline V gene lookup returns CDR1 SNHLY and CDR2 FYNNEI. CDR3 loop: CASSEGVHEQYF. CDR3 DNA sequence: TGTGCCAGCAGTGAGGGGGTCCACGAGCAGTACTTC. Full variable domain (remainder filled in from reference TRBV2 and TRBJ2-7): EPEVTQTPSHQVTQMGQEVILRCVPISNHLYFYWYRQILGQKVEFLVSFYNNEISEKSEIFDDQFSVERPDGSNFTLKIRSTKLEDSAMYFCASSEGVHEQYFGPGTRLTVT.

The chain employs TRBV20-1 and TRBJ1-6; 7 positions agree with TRBD1. Trimming at V came to 2 bases and at J to 8 bases, leaving 6 bases not matched to a gene. This CDR3 spans 14 amino acids. Germline lookup yields CDR1 DFQATT and CDR2 SNEGSKA (reference sequence). The CDR3 coding sequence is TGCAGTGCTAGAACAGACAGGGCACATTCACCCCTCCACTTT. Protein: CSARTDRAHSPLHF.

The chain joins TRBV25-1 to TRBJ2-5; 7 bases match TRBD2. The germline V gene has CDR1 MGHDK and CDR2 SYGVNS. The trim removed 1 base at V and 5 bases at J, leaving 10 bases unmatched. The CDR3 extends over 16 amino acids. CDR3 amino acids: CASSESVGGSGETQYF. In DNA, the CDR3 is TGTGCCAGCAGTGAATCCGTCGGCGGGAGTGGGGAGACCCAGTACTTC.

The rearrangement uses TRBV3-1 and TRBJ1-2; TRBD1 matches at 9 bases. The CDR3 covers 14 residues. Germline lookup yields CDR1 LGHDT and CDR2 YNNKEL (reference sequence). Unmatched junction bases numbered 7, after V lost 4 bases and J lost 7 bases. In DNA, the CDR3 is TGTGCCAGCAGCCCCTTGGGGGGACAGGGTGGCTACACCTTC. It translates to CASSPLGGQGGYTF.

The chain employs TRBV2 and TRBJ1-2; D is unresolved. V dropped 8 bases and J dropped 3 bases, with 13 bases sitting between them. Germline lookup yields CDR1 SNHLY and CDR2 FYNNEI. The CDR3 is 13 amino acids. The CDR3 region is CASEGGSYYGYTF. CDR3 in DNA: TGTGCCAGCGAGGGCGGCAGCTACTATGGCTACACCTTC.

This clonotype was detected many times. The chain employs TRBV29-1 and TRBJ1-2, with D maybe TRBD1 (6 bases). Germline V gene sequence: CDR1 SQVTM, CDR2 ANQGSEA. Deletions cut 1 base from V and 4 bases from J, with 25 bases between. CDR3 size: 18 residues. This CDR3 is CSVEARSVRTENAYGYTF. CDR3 DNA: TGCAGCGTTGAAGCCCGATCGGTGAGGACAGAGAATGCCTATGGCTACACCTTC. Together with reference TRBV29-1 and TRBJ1-2, the CDR3 gives the full variable domain: SAVISQKPSRDICQRGTSLTIQCQVDSQVTMMFWYRQQPGQSLTLIATANQGSEATYESGFVIDKFPISRPNLTFSTLTVSNMSPEDSSIYLCSVEARSVRTENAYGYTFGSGTRLTVV.

This clonotype was recorded at least ten times. This chain links TRBV5-1 with TRBJ2-7, with TRBD1 matching 9 bases. Germline V gene sequence: CDR1 SGHRS, CDR2 YFSETQ. The CDR3 contains 18 residues. With 0 bases clipped from V and 0 bases from J, the junction kept 10 bases outside the gene matches. DNA of the CDR3: TGCGCCAGCAGCTTGGAGGGACAGGGAATGCTAGTCTCCTACGAGCAGTACTTC. It codes for CASSLEGQGMLVSYEQYF.

The chain links TRBV19 to TRBJ1-1; D remains ambiguous. The V end was cut by 0 bases, the J end by 1 base, with 9 bases between. The CDR3 spans 15 residues. The germline V gene has CDR1 LNHDA and CDR2 SQIVND (reference sequence). CDR3 amino acids: CASSIDFRQNTEAFF. The CDR3 nucleotides are TGTGCCAGTAGTATAGATTTTAGGCAGAACACTGAAGCTTTCTTT.

The rearrangement uses TRBV7-9 and TRBJ2-7; weak D call: TRBD2 (6 bases). The germline V gene encodes CDR1 SEHNR and CDR2 FQNEAQ (reference sequence). With 5 bases removed from V and 2 bases from J, the gap between germline ends came to 10 bases. The CDR3 extends over 13 amino acids. CDR3 nucleotide sequence: TGTGCCAGCAGCCAAGGACTAACCTACGAGCAGTACTTC. It codes for CASSQGLTYEQYF. The variable domain in full, completed from reference TRBV7-9 and TRBJ2-7, reads DTGVSQNPRHKITKRGQNVTFRCDPISEHNRLYWYRQTLGQGPEFLTYFQNEAQLEKSRLLSDRFSAERPKGSFSTLEIQRTEQGDSAMYLCASSQGLTYEQYFGPGTRLTVT.

The chain has TRBV29-1 and TRBJ2-7; 7 nucleotides line up with TRBD1. V lost 2 bases to trimming and J lost 4 bases; unmatched junction nucleotides: 5. Germline values: CDR1 SQVTM, CDR2 ANQGSEA. The CDR3 spans 13 residues. The CDR3 sequence: CSVEMGQPYEQYF. CDR3 DNA: TGCAGCGTTGAAATGGGACAGCCATACGAGCAGTACTTC.

The chain has TRBV10-3 and TRBJ2-2; no clear D gene. This CDR3 is 11 amino acids long. V lost 4 bases, J lost 7 bases, and 4 bases lay in between. The germline V gene encodes CDR1 ENHRY and CDR2 SYGVKD. The DNA for the CDR3 is TGTGCCATCAGTGCGGGCGGGGAGCTGTTTTTT. Translating gives CAISAGGELFF.

The sample holds many counts of this clonotype. The chain is built from TRBV19 and TRBJ2-3, with D perhaps TRBD1 (6 bases). Trimming shortened V by 1 base and J by 1 base, and 12 bases separated the two germline ends. The CDR3 consists of 16 residues. Germline V gene data show CDR1 as LNHDA and CDR2 as SQIVND (reference sequence). The CDR3 is CASSIGHRVRTDTQYF. The CDR3 DNA reads TGTGCCAGTAGTATAGGTCACAGGGTACGCACAGATACGCAGTATTTT.

The CDR3, as DNA: TGTGCCACCAGTGATTTGGGGGACACTAACAATGAGCAGTTCTTC. It encodes CATSDLGDTNNEQFF. The chain has TRBV24-1 and TRBJ2-1; a weak D match, TRBD1 (6 bases). The CDR3 has 15 amino acids. The V end lost 0 bases, the J end lost 5 bases, and 10 bases lay between the germline ends. The germline V gene has CDR1 KGHDR and CDR2 SFDVKD.

The V call is TRBV4-2, the J call TRBJ2-3, with D maybe TRBD1 (5 bases). This CDR3 is 17 amino acids long. V dropped 4 bases and J dropped 1 base, with 18 bases sitting between them. CDR1 and CDR2 from the germline V gene are LGHNA and YNFKEQ. The CDR3 DNA reads as TGTGCCAGCAGCCTACCCCGTCAGGGATGGGGCACAGATACGCAGTATTTT. This encodes CASSLPRQGWGTDTQYF.

This clonotype was seen repeatedly, ten times or more. The CDR3: CASTIGGARTEAFF. The CDR3 bases are TGTGCCAGTACCATTGGGGGGGCGCGGACTGAAGCTTTCTTT. This chain links TRBV19 with TRBJ1-1; D possibly corresponds to TRBD1 (6 bases). There are 14 residues in the CDR3. The V gene's germline CDR1 is LNHDA and CDR2 SQIVND (reference sequence). Deletions cut 7 bases from V and 5 bases from J, with 17 bases between.

The sample holds a few counts of this clonotype. The V call is TRBV12-3 or TRBV12-4, the J call TRBJ1-2; 12 bases fit TRBD1. The ends lost 3 bases at V and 8 bases at J; junction bases unmatched: 7. The CDR3 has 15 amino acids. The CDR3 DNA reads TGTGCCAGCAGTTTTTCGGGACAGGGGGCAAAGGGCTACACCTTC. Residues: CASSFSGQGAKGYTF.

This rearrangement joins TRBV15 to TRBJ1-2; D ambiguous. Trimming removed 0 bases at V and 4 bases at J, with 12 bases between. The CDR3 has 15 residues. Looked up from germline, CDR1 is LNHNV and CDR2 is YYDKDF (reference sequence). CDR3 sequence reads: CATSRDSYGFYGYTF. CDR3 nucleotides: TGTGCCACCAGCAGAGATTCCTACGGATTCTATGGCTACACCTTC.

This clonotype was counted a single time. The CDR3 spells CASSPHPSYEQYF. The CDR3 bases are TGTGCCAGCAGTCCCCATCCCTCCTACGAGCAGTACTTC. The chain recombines TRBV7-3 with TRBJ2-7; D uncertain. V was cut by 6 bases and J by 0 bases, with 9 bases left in between. CDR1 SGHTA and CDR2 FQGTGA come from the germline V gene. There are 13 residues in the CDR3.

The chain employs TRBV7-8 and TRBJ2-7; D remains ambiguous. The CDR3 extends over 13 amino acids. The germline gives CDR1 SGHVS, CDR2 FQNEAQ. Trimming pared 3 bases from V and 5 bases from J, leaving 11 bases between. The CDR3 nucleotides read TGTGCCAGCAGCTTCACCCTCTCGGACGAGCAGTACTTC. Amino acid sequence: CASSFTLSDEQYF.

About this clonotype: This clone may be a read error of a much larger clone one base away. The chain couples TRBV6-2 or TRBV6-3 to TRBJ1-2; D gene ambiguous. Germline assignment: CDR1 MNHEY and CDR2 SVGEGT. The CDR3 is 13 residues long. The CDR3 region has the DNA TGTACCAGCAGTTATGTCCAGGAAGATGGCTACACCTTC. This codes for CTSSYVQEDGYTF.

The rearrangement joins TRBV15 to TRBJ1-5; D is possibly TRBD1 (6 bases). Germline V CDR1 and CDR2: LNHNV, YYDKDF (reference sequence). This CDR3 is 14 amino acids long. Trimming cost V 1 base and J 6 bases, with 10 bases left between them. The CDR3 DNA follows: TGTGCCACCAGCAGAGTACAGGGATCTCAGCCCCAGCATTTT. Translation gives CATSRVQGSQPQHF.

The chain employs TRBV7-8 and TRBJ1-6; tentatively, D is TRBD1 (5 bases). V shed 7 bases and J shed 11 bases, with 15 bases lying between them. Germline CDR1 reads SGHVS; CDR2 reads FQNEAQ. The CDR3 runs 13 residues. Here the CDR3 reads CASMTGTGAPLHF. The CDR3 coding sequence is TGTGCCAGCATGACCGGGACCGGGGCACCCCTCCACTTT.